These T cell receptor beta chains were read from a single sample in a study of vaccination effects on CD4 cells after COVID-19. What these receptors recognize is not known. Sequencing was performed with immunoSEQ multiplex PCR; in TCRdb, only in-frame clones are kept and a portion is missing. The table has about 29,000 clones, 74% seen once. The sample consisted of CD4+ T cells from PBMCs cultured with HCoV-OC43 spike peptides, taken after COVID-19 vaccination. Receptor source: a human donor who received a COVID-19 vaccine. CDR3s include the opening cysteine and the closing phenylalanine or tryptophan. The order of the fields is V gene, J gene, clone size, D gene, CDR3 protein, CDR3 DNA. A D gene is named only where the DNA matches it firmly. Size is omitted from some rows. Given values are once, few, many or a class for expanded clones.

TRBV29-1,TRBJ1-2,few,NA,CSVLQQGTNYGYTF,TGCAGCGTTCTCCAGCAGGGCACTAACTATGGCTACACCTTC
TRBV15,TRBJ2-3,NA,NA,CATSRVVASERDTQYF,TGTGCCACCAGCAGAGTTGTAGCGTCGGAGCGGGATACGCAGTATTTT
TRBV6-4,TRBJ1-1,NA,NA,CASSDSSKGTEAFF,TGTGCCAGCAGTGACTCGTCTAAGGGGACTGAAGCTTTCTTT
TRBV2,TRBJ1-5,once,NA,CASSERQGISNQPQHF,TGTGCCAGCAGTGAAAGGCAGGGGATAAGCAATCAGCCCCAGCATTTT
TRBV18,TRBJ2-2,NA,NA,CASSRTNTNTGELFF,TGTGCCAGCTCAAGGACTAATACGAACACCGGGGAGCTGTTTTTT
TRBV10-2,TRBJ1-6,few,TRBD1,CASRGDRVSPLHF,TGCGCCAGCAGGGGGGACAGGGTCTCACCCCTCCACTTT
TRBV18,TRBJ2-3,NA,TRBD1,CASSPRDRADTQYF,TGTGCCAGCTCACCCCGCGACAGGGCAGATACGCAGTATTTT
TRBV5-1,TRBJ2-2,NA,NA,CASSPEANTGELFF,TGCGCCAGCAGCCCTGAAGCGAACACCGGGGAGCTGTTTTTT
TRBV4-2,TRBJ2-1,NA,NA,CASSQDLAPSYNEQFF,TGTGCCAGCAGCCAAGATCTAGCGCCGTCCTACAATGAGCAGTTCTTC
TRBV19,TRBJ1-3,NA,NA,CASSIGVPGNTIYF,TGTGCCAGTAGTATTGGTGTACCTGGAAACACCATATATTTT
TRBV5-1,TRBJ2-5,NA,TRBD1,CASSPGLGQSTSKETQYF,TGCGCCAGCAGCCCTGGTTTGGGACAGAGTACGAGCAAAGAGACCCAGTACTTC
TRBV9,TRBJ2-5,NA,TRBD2,CASSPGRAGGVVTQYF,TGTGCCAGCAGCCCGGGTCGAGCGGGGGGAGTTGTGACCCAGTACTTC
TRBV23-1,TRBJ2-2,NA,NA,CASSQSRGQVTGELFF,TGCGCCAGCAGTCAATCTAGGGGCCAAGTCACCGGGGAGCTGTTTTTT
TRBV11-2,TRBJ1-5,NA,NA,CASSQQRQGPQHF,TGTGCCAGCAGCCAACAACGTCAGGGGCCCCAGCATTTT
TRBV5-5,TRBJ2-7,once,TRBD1,CASSLGPGTGPYEQYF,TGTGCCAGCAGCTTGGGTCCTGGGACAGGGCCCTACGAGCAGTACTTC